The following is a T cell receptor beta chain sequence with its context. Its target is not known. One end of the junction fails to match germline, which may point to a read error. Tagging with unique molecular identifiers was a feature of the TCR beta cDNA libraries. Some 500,000 cDNA molecules were recovered from an input of 1 to 10 million T cells. TCRdb re-called the PCR reads with MiXCR, one entry per CDR3 protein. This sample carries hundreds of thousands of distinct CDR3 sequences, 55% to 60% of them seen once, and the ten largest clones take approximately 10%. The data were obtained in a study of post-analysis software for immune sequencing data. Points from the study as a whole: The five TRBV segments detected at higher frequency in patients than in controls included TRBV5-6, TRBV5-1 and TRBV20-1. Normalized Chao1 diversity was significantly reduced in patients versus controls. Same-batch preparations were strongly co-clustered by F measure.

There are 13 residues in the CDR3. CDR1 and CDR2 (germline): SGHRS, YFSETQ. The chain has TRBV5-1 and TRBJ2-1, with 8 nucleotides matching TRBD1. The source is a girl aged 2 to 9 with multiple sclerosis. What was sequenced was blood. DNA of the CDR3: TGCGCCAGCAGCTTGCCAGGGGGCAATGAGAAGTTCTTC. Amino acids: CASSLPGGNEKFF.